These 20 T cell receptor beta chains were all obtained from the same sample, sequenced in a study of blood T cell repertoires in COVID-19. Libraries were prepared by immunoSEQ multiplex PCR; TCRdb keeps only in-frame clonotypes and omits some of them. The sample shows 40,000 to 50,000 clones, 86% of them seen only once. The sample taken for sequencing was peripheral blood. The source is a man aged 65 to 79 with acute or convalescent COVID-19.

The V call is TRBV4-2, the J call TRBJ2-2, with 7 bases matching TRBD1. The CDR3 is 14 amino acids. Germline trimming cut 0 bases from V and 7 bases from J; bases unmatched to any gene: 2. Per the germline V gene, CDR1 is LGHNA and CDR2 is YNFKEQ. CDR3 region: CASSQEGDSGELFF. The CDR3 bases are TGTGCCAGCAGCCAAGAAGGGGACAGCGGGGAGCTGTTTTTT.

The chain links TRBV3-1 (or the pseudogene TRBV3-2) to TRBJ1-4, with 7 bases identical to TRBD1. The V gene end was trimmed by 9 bases and the J gene end by 5 bases; junction bases not matched to a gene: 9. In germline, CDR1 is LGHDT, CDR2 YNNKEL (reference sequence). The CDR3 has 14 residues. CDR3 sequence reads: CASHHRGQNEKLFF. The CDR3 DNA reads as TGTGCCAGTCATCACAGGGGCCAGAATGAAAAACTGTTTTTT.

The gene calls are TRBV27 and TRBJ2-7, with 9 bases matching TRBD1. The CDR3 runs 13 residues. V was clipped by 6 bases and J by 3 bases; unmatched bases: 3. CDR1 and CDR2 (germline): MNHEY, SMNVEV (reference sequence). CDR3 protein: CASRGGQGYEQYF. In DNA form, the CDR3 reads TGTGCCAGCAGGGGGGGACAGGGCTACGAGCAGTACTTC.

This chain connects TRBV30 to TRBJ2-2, with D tentatively TRBD1 (5 bases). The V end lost 5 bases, the J end lost 8 bases, and 15 bases lay between the germline ends. Germline values: CDR1 GTSNPN, CDR2 SVGIG (reference sequence). The CDR3 length is 13 residues. The CDR3 nucleotides read TGTGCCTGGTTAACCAGGGCGAGAGGGGAGCTGTTTTTT. Its translation: CAWLTRARGELFF.

The rearrangement links TRBV5-1 to TRBJ2-3; the D gene is possibly TRBD2 (6 bases). Germline V gene sequence: CDR1 SGHRS, CDR2 YFSETQ. The V gene lost 0 bases and the J gene lost 0 bases, with 11 bases spanning the gap. The CDR3 is 16 residues long. The CDR3 reads CASSLDAGLSTDTQYF. CDR3 in DNA: TGCGCCAGCAGCTTGGACGCGGGACTTAGCACAGATACGCAGTATTTT.

The V gene is TRBV5-1, the J gene TRBJ1-1, with a possible D match to TRBD1 (6 bases). The CDR3 runs 16 residues. Germline CDR1 SGHRS, CDR2 YFSETQ. Trimming left V 4 bases short and J 0 bases short, with 16 bases between. The CDR3 loop is CASSAGSTGMNTEAFF. CDR3 nucleotide sequence: TGCGCCAGCAGCGCCGGGTCCACAGGGATGAACACTGAAGCTTTCTTT.

The chain couples TRBV5-4 to TRBJ2-7, with a weak D call TRBD1 (5 bases). This CDR3 spans 14 amino acids. Trimming took off 5 bases at V and 1 base at J, with 13 bases between the two ends. CDR1 and CDR2 (germline): SGHNT, YYREEE (reference sequence). CDR3 DNA: TGTGCCAGCAGGAACCAGGGAAGGTCCTACGAGCAGTACTTC. It yields the protein CASRNQGRSYEQYF.

The rearrangement links TRBV6-5 to TRBJ1-4; D is possibly TRBD1 (5 bases). V was shortened by 4 bases and J by 2 bases, with 8 bases between the two germline ends. The CDR3 has 14 amino acids. Germline loops: CDR1 MNHEY, CDR2 SVGAGI. The CDR3 region is CASSFGGTNEKLFF. CDR3 nucleotides: TGTGCCAGCAGTTTCGGGGGTACTAATGAAAAACTGTTTTTT.

This clone was picked up a small number of times. This sequence joins TRBV11-2 and TRBJ2-7; 7 positions agree with TRBD1. The CDR3 has 12 amino acids. Germline V gene sequence: CDR1 SGHAT, CDR2 FQNNGV. The V segment lost 5 bases and the J segment 9 bases; nucleotides outside the gene matches: 7. CDR3 sequence: CASSVGTELQYF. CDR3 nucleotide sequence: TGTGCCAGCAGCGTCGGGACAGAGTTGCAGTACTTC.

The rearrangement joins TRBV11-2 to TRBJ2-6, with D possibly being TRBD1 (5 bases). The CDR3 runs 14 residues. In germline, CDR1 is SGHAT, CDR2 FQNNGV. Trimming took 6 bases from V and 3 from J, leaving 9 bases between them. CDR3 DNA: TGTGCCAGCAGTTTCAGGGTTGGGGCCAACGTCCTGACTTTC. Its protein is CASSFRVGANVLTF.

This clone was observed a single time. The V gene is TRBV7-9, the J gene TRBJ1-4; the D gene is possibly TRBD1 (5 bases). V dropped 1 base and J dropped 8 bases, with 14 bases sitting between them. CDR1 and CDR2 (germline): SEHNR, FQNEAQ (reference sequence). The CDR3 covers 15 residues. The CDR3 coding sequence is TGTGCCAGCAGCTTAGGTATTCAGGGCCCGGAAAAACTGTTTTTT. As protein: CASSLGIQGPEKLFF.

This clone was seen a handful of times. V is TRBV27 and J is TRBJ1-1; D might be TRBD1 (5 bases). The CDR3 sequence is 15 residues long. Trimming shortened V by 0 bases and J by 1 base, and 9 bases separated the two germline ends. Germline V CDR1 and CDR2: MNHEY, SMNVEV (reference sequence). Here the CDR3 DNA reads TGTGCCAGCAGTTTATCCAGGGCAGCGAACACTGAAGCTTTCTTT. Its protein product is CASSLSRAANTEAFF.

The CDR3 sequence: CASSQLLAGIQYF. For the CDR3, the DNA is TGCGCCAGCAGCCAGCTTCTAGCGGGCATTCAGTACTTC. This chain uses TRBV4-3 with TRBJ2-4; 8 nucleotides match TRBD2. V shed 3 bases and J 9 bases; nucleotides not matched to a gene: 4. Germline values: CDR1 LGHNA, CDR2 YSLEER. This CDR3 region has 13 residues.

The chain employs TRBV5-1 and TRBJ2-1; TRBD2 aligns across 10 bases. The junction had 7 bases not matched to a gene; V was cut back by 0 bases and J by 7 bases. Germline assignment: CDR1 SGHRS and CDR2 YFSETQ. This CDR3 has 16 amino acids. DNA of the CDR3: TGCGCCAGCAGCTTGGCCCGAGCGGGAGGGCATAATGAGCAGTTCTTC. It codes for CASSLARAGGHNEQFF. The full variable domain, with the rest looked up from reference TRBV5-1 and TRBJ2-1, is KAGVTQTPRYLIKTRGQQVTLSCSPISGHRSVSWYQQTPGQGLQFLFEYFSETQRNKGNFPGRFSGRQFSNSRSEMNVSTLELGDSALYLCASSLARAGGHNEQFFGPGTRLTVL.

The rearrangement links TRBV11-2 to TRBJ2-1, with a weak D call TRBD1 (6 bases). Germline CDR1 is SGHAT and CDR2 is FQNNGV. The CDR3 has 16 residues. Trimming removed 5 bases from V and 4 bases from J, with 18 bases in between. CDR3 in DNA: TGTGCCAGCAGCCTGTTCTGGGACAAAGGGTACAATGAGCAGTTCTTC. This sequence encodes CASSLFWDKGYNEQFF. Full variable domain (remainder filled in from reference TRBV11-2 and TRBJ2-1): EAGVAQSPRYKIIEKRQSVAFWCNPISGHATLYWYQQILGQGPKLLIQFQNNGVVDDSQLPKDRFSAERLKGVDSTLKIQPAKLEDSAVYLCASSLFWDKGYNEQFFGPGTRLTVL.

The chain carries TRBV11-3 and TRBJ1-4; no definite D call. This CDR3 comprises 13 residues. Looked up from germline, CDR1 is SGHNT and CDR2 is YENEEA. V gave up 5 bases and J gave up 3 bases, with 7 bases separating them. CDR3 residues: CASSREANEKLFF. The CDR3 DNA reads TGTGCCAGCAGCCGGGAGGCTAATGAAAAACTGTTTTTT. The entire variable domain, with the rest obtained from reference TRBV11-3 and TRBJ1-4, is as follows: EAGVVQSPRYKIIEKKQPVAFWCNPISGHNTLYWYLQNLGQGPELLIRYENEEAVDDSQLPKDRFSAERLKGVDSTLKIQPAELGDSAVYLCASSREANEKLFFGSGTQLSVL.

V gene TRBV27 combines with J gene TRBJ2-1, with TRBD2 as a possible D gene (7 bases). V gave up 3 bases and J gave up 7 bases, with 16 bases separating them. Germline CDR1 MNHEY, CDR2 SMNVEV (reference sequence). This CDR3 has 15 residues. CDR3 coding DNA: TGTGCCAGCAGTTTTGGACGGGGGGCGGGAAATGAGCAGTTCTTC. As protein: CASSFGRGAGNEQFF.

The rearrangement links TRBV5-1 to TRBJ2-7, with TRBD1 matching over 8 bases. In germline, CDR1 is SGHRS, CDR2 YFSETQ. Trimming cost V 4 bases and J 2 bases; bases outside gene matches: 14. The CDR3 is 17 residues long. The CDR3 DNA reads TGCGCCAGCAGCCCGACCCTACGGACAGGGAGTCCCTACGAGCAGTACTTC. This codes for CASSPTLRTGSPYEQYF.

The chain combines TRBV30 with TRBJ2-5; a weak D match, TRBD2 (6 bases). Trimming left V 4 bases short and J 0 bases short, with 9 bases between. Germline CDR1 and CDR2: GTSNPN and SVGIG (reference sequence). This CDR3 has 13 residues. CDR3 protein: CAWNAGYQETQYF. The CDR3 bases are TGTGCCTGGAACGCGGGGTACCAAGAGACCCAGTACTTC.

This chain connects TRBV30 to TRBJ2-1, with 13 bases fitting TRBD2. CDR3 size: 17 residues. Germline V lookup: CDR1 GTSNPN, CDR2 SVGIG (reference sequence). V shed 1 base and J 5 bases; nucleotides not matched to a gene: 8. The CDR3 coding sequence is TGTGCCTGGAGTGGATTACGGACTAGCGGGGGAAACAATGAGCAGTTCTTC. This translates into CAWSGLRTSGGNNEQFF.